This T cell receptor (beta chain) came from a study of cytomegalovirus exposure and HLA in healthy donors (dated by TCRdb to about 2017). Regarding the complete study: An earlier analysis of 587 of the donors reported 250 to 350 Gb of sequence data and roughly 110 million unique TCR beta sequences from around 200 million T cells. An earlier analysis of 587 of the donors applied high-throughput TCR beta sequencing to assess whether each TCR beta V gene segment acted as functional or pseudogenic. The study was designed to test whether signatures of past pathogen exposure could be identified by cataloging public T cell receptors. Using immunosequencing, the study profiled T cell repertoires from roughly 650 subjects and related those repertoires to cytomegalovirus serostatus. High-throughput TCR immunosequencing, statistical association of individual TCRs with disease status, and machine learning were combined to predict cytomegalovirus infection status. Several DR-DQ haplotypes were treated as single units for association and clustering because of strong linkage in the cohort. Both class I and class II loci were covered by HLA typing, at four-digit resolution. All discovery cohort repertoires had been generated using a single sequencing platform. Typing coverage differed by locus: A, B, C, DRB1 and DQB1 were typed in about 629-640 donors, DQA1 in 522, DPA1 in around 600, and DPB1 in just under 490. Donor age, sex, ethnicity and CMV serostatus were collected together with the repertoire data. Rather than drawing on any new phenotypic data, the later analysis identified candidate immune exposures from TCR beta sequences and the way those sequences occurred across donors. Of the roughly 400 genotyped donors, approximately 80% fell in the genetic ancestry cluster associated with self-reported Caucasian donors. Among 350 to 400 genotyped donors of the cohort, an average of around 240,000 unique TCR beta nucleotide sequences were sequenced per donor, roughly a sixth of them non-productive. To study patterns of TCR occurrence, a later analysis re-analyzed previously published TCR beta repertoires from hundreds of donors and added high-resolution HLA genotyping. Genome-wide SNP genotypes for about three fifths of the roughly 670 donors were used in a later genetic analysis, which treated that subset as a discovery cohort. Around 300 gigabases of sequencing data and roughly 90 million unique TCR sequences were included in an early release covering about 700 HLA-typed donors. Along with the roughly 710-subject first cohort, a separate validation cohort of roughly 110 different subjects was used.

What the study reported, not specific to this receptor: The only immune exposure information available for the cohort was CMV serostatus. Assigning TCR associations to individual alleles was difficult when HLA alleles, especially DR and DQ, strongly co-occurred. Cytomegalovirus status was reported to be diagnosed by the classifier with high specificity and sensitivity in both the original and validation cohorts. In a later analysis, several top co-occurrence clusters were reported to appear linked to parvovirus B19, influenza, CMV and Epstein-Barr virus. A cluster of highly shared sequence variants was judged likely to be a technical artifact of the sequencing pipeline. Roughly uniform sequencing depth across donors was assumed in presence/absence analyses, although this assumption may not hold. Some IMGT-functional V segments, including TRBV6-2 and TRBV6-3, could not be distinguished by the 87-base-pair reads and were therefore excluded. V-gene and J-gene trimming of TCR beta chains was associated with a missense DCLRE1C variant in a later genetic analysis, and the association was replicated in an independent cohort. The study gave a list of 150 to 200 TCR beta chains associated with cytomegalovirus. About 15 rarely observed V segments, including chromosome 9 orphons, were excluded from the earlier analysis of about 600 of the donors because counts were too low. Compared with the roughly 710-donor mean, donors in an Asian-associated ancestry cluster had fewer N-insertions in productive TCRs, according to a later genetic analysis. In a later analysis, the rate of TCR association differed among HLA loci, with DRB1 alleles having the most associated TCRs and HLA-C alleles having the fewest. Because HLA typing was unavailable for some donors at each locus, only the typed subset was used in association tests. In this cohort, only TCR beta chains were sequenced, and detectable features were limited by the absence of alpha or paired-chain data. Most CMV-associated TCR beta chains appeared to be HLA-restricted in a later analysis, and the HLA associations seemed to be driven largely by CMV exposure. Correlated functional status among segregating V segments might reflect linkage disequilibrium, but an unknown experimental factor could not be ruled out. The authors suggested that the approach could potentially be generalized to other disease states and immunological phenotypes. A further reported finding was that TCR beta sequences accurately predicted the HLA-A and HLA-B alleles for most subjects in the first cohort. At a false discovery rate of 0.05, a later analysis linked around 17,000 TCR beta sequences to specific HLA alleles. In a later analysis, HLA-associated TCR beta chains showed more clonal expansion and lower generation probabilities than non-associated chains that were equally common. Three of the identified cytomegalovirus-associated TCR beta chains were confirmed in vitro to be specific for cytomegalovirus antigens. In an earlier analysis of approximately 590 of the donors, most TCR beta V segments were observed in productive rearrangements about 87% or about 30% of the time, broadly matching IMGT annotations. Most TCR sequences were observed very rarely across donors, whereas some public TCRs were present in many individuals.

The cohort was made up of about 610 healthy bone marrow donors. At the time of sampling, all cohort members were nominally healthy, though unrecorded immune exposures were likely present. The donor tested CMV seropositive, placing the donor among the approximately 290 seropositive members of the cohort. A peripheral blood sample was collected from each donor, and TCR beta sequencing was performed on peripheral blood mononuclear cells. Genomic DNA extraction from the blood cell samples was performed with the Qiagen DNeasy Blood Extraction Kit. Library creation used the immunoSEQ multiplex PCR assay. A mixture of 60 forward primers for TCR Vbeta segments and 13 reverse primers for TCR Jbeta segments was used in the multiplex PCR. Amplification of the CDR3 region of rearranged TCR beta genes was performed with a multiplex PCR assay on genomic DNA. The Illumina HiSeq System was used to sequence the amplified TCR beta libraries as 87-base-pair reads. Under the source paper's analysis protocol: A later analysis tallied 75 million to 85 million unique TCR beta chains across the 666 repertoires, and approximately 11 million of those chains were shared by two or more donors. Raw reads were error-corrected and collapsed into unique sequences by a nearest-neighbor algorithm in which closely related sequences were merged to remove PCR and sequencing errors. CDR3 sequences were aligned to IMGT reference sequences to assign V, D and J gene segments. For a sequence to be retained, a match of at least six nucleotides to both a V gene segment and a J gene segment was required. Rearrangements were called productive when the CDR3 lacked stop codons and stayed in frame with V and J; all others were non-productive. Following IMGT convention, CDR3 was defined as the stretch from the second conserved V-encoded cysteine up to the conserved J-encoded phenylalanine. The earlier analysis of about 500 of the donors excluded sequences that lacked an unambiguous match to a single V gene segment. An earlier analysis of 500 to 700 of the donors classified V segments as functional when productive rearrangements were above 56.7% and as segregating when the standard deviation between donors was above 5%. A statistical classification framework was built for diagnosing cytomegalovirus status from the catalog of TCR beta chain sequences. V and J gene assignment, in a later analysis, came from comparing TCR nucleotide sequences with IMGT/GENE-DB human TR gene sequences. Using the TCRdist pipeline, a later analysis assigned CDR3 sequences along with most-parsimonious VDJ recombination scenarios. In a later analysis, each TCR beta chain was defined by its CDR3 amino acid sequence together with its V-gene family, and reads without a unique V-gene family were excluded. To address suspected cross-contamination and a sequencing artifact, a later analysis removed 550 to 750 highly shared, low-generation-probability nucleotide sequences. For each public chain, a later analysis derived a clonal expansion index from normalized ranks of inferred template counts within each repertoire. Generation probabilities in a later analysis came from a VDJ recombination model fitted to out-of-frame rearrangements, and those results were checked against IGoR. A later analysis scored TCR-TCR, TCR-HLA and TCR-CMV co-occurrence with hypergeometric tests, applying a repertoire-size bias correction to TCR pairs. To estimate false discovery rates, a later analysis permuted the HLA or CMV assignments 20 times. In a later analysis, co-occurring TCRs were grouped with DBSCAN, and TCRdist sequence similarity was added when clustering was performed within HLA-allele-positive subsets. Co-occurrence clustering excluded repertoires with fewer than 30,000 or more than 120,000 public chains, plus five with anomalous nucleotide sharing. TCRdb carries this immuneACCESS record with in-frame sequences only. Its versions omit some clonotypes, under half of them owing to an unresolved V gene in the studies checked, with the rest unexplained. V, J and clone size were drawn from that table, and D and trimming were deduced from the DNA. Recorded for this sample are 120,000 or so clones; 75% to 85% of them occurred a single time. More than 8% of the sample is in the top ten clones.

Notes on this clone: The target of this receptor is not known. No base qualities exist here, and no much larger clone lies one base off it.

The cysteine opens and the phenylalanine closes a CDR3 of 16 amino acids. Only the CDR3 DNA stays, 48 bases, in frame from base 1. Germline trimming amounts to 0 bases on V and 4 bases on J, with 3 as the count of junction bases outside the gene matches. The germline V gene specifies SGDLS as CDR1 and YYNGEE as CDR2. The sample was PBMCs. The clonotype was recovered from a man aged 30 to 39 in good health and CMV-seropositive. The chain links TRBV9 with TRBJ1-4; the central 10 bases match TRBD1. The CDR3 reads as follows: CASSVGWTGGNEKLFF. The DNA reads TGTGCCAGCAGCGTAGGGTGGACAGGGGGTAATGAAAAACTGTTTTTT.